This TCR beta chain was sequenced for a study of beta chain features in type 1 diabetes. Whole-study results and caveats: Moderate yet significant TCRB CDR3 shortening was seen in Type 1 diabetes patients in all four CD4+ subsets.

The sample holds a few counts of this clone. Its antigen is currently unknown. What was sequenced were expressed TCRB transcripts, since all of the isolated RNA had been reverse transcribed. Produced via immunoSEQ multiplex PCR; TCRdb's table is partial and in-frame only. The table shows some 640,000 clones, with 11% to 15% occurring only once. Sequenced material: naive CD4+ T cells from blood. This clonotype was sampled from a man aged 18 to 29 with type 1 diabetes.

The CDR3 DNA is TGTGCCTGGAGGGGACAGGATTCCTCATTAAGGAACACTGAAGCTTTCTTT. This sequence encodes CAWRGQDSSLRNTEAFF. The V gene is TRBV30, the J gene TRBJ1-1; 8 bases line up with TRBD1. Germline loops: CDR1 GTSNPN, CDR2 SVGIG (reference sequence). The V segment lost 3 bases and the J segment 1 base; nucleotides outside the gene matches: 13. The CDR3 length is 17 residues.